This T cell receptor (beta chain) was sequenced in a study of T cells in Graves' hyperthyroidism and ophthalmopathy. The junction had 8 bases not matched to a gene; V was cut back by 4 bases and J by 3 bases. This CDR3 has 15 residues. Germline CDR1 is SGHRS and CDR2 is YFSETQ. Researchers took RNA transcripts and amplified the TCR beta CDR3 regions from them. A first-round RT-PCR of the TCR CDR3 used the HTBI primer set. Each CDR3 protein is one row after TCRdb ran MiXCR on the multiplex PCR reads. The sample includes about 540,000 distinct CDR3 sequences, more than 45% seen only once; the top ten take roughly 8.2%.

Sequencing was done on a sample of peripheral blood or thyroid tissue (not recorded which). V is TRBV5-1 and J is TRBJ2-3, with 7 bases that match TRBD2. This sequence was found in a young woman with Graves' hyperthyroidism. The CDR3 DNA reads as TGCGCCAGCAGCCCGGGGGGTAGGCGGACAGATACGCAGTATTTT. Translation gives CASSPGGRRTDTQYF.